A single sample is the source of the 13 T cell receptor beta chains below, sequenced in a study of CD8+ T cells in alopecia areata listed by TCRdb under 2018. The sample's time point, from its label and the paper: about 4 weeks on oral tofacitinib. The sample's treatment or condition, from its label and the paper: oral pan-JAK inhibitor, 5-10 mg twice daily. To prepare the library, the immunoSEQ multiplex PCR assay was applied. For TCR sequencing, RNA was extracted from every sample and reverse transcribed into cDNA to serve as template. TCRdb's version of the immuneACCESS table is confined to in-frame rearrangements and falls short of the full clone set. An unresolved V gene accounts for under half of the shortfall where checked; the remainder is of unknown origin. The sample table lists 98,000 or so clones, approximately 60% of them with a count of one. Less than 20% of the sample goes to the ten largest clones.

The material was CD8+ T cells sorted from blood, obtained at week 4, from a patient treated with tofacitinib. The receptors shown here come from a human donor with alopecia areata.

V is TRBV29-1 and J is TRBJ1-2; 7 bases agree with TRBD1. Germline trimming cut 8 bases from V and 6 bases from J; bases unmatched to any gene: 6. The CDR3 runs to 11 residues. Germline V gene lookup returns CDR1 SQVTM and CDR2 ANQGSEA. CDR3 in amino acids: CSSGTGDGYTF. The CDR3, as DNA: TGCAGCAGCGGAACAGGGGATGGCTACACCTTC.

The genes are TRBV10-3 and TRBJ2-7; TRBD2 matches 8 bases. Germline-derived CDR1 and CDR2 are ENHRY and SYGVKD. This CDR3 has 13 amino acids. The J segment lost 2 bases and the V segment lost 5 bases, leaving 2 bases of the junction unmatched. CDR3 in DNA: TGTGCCATCAGTAGCGGGGGCACCTACGAGCAGTACTTC. It translates to CAISSGGTYEQYF.

V gene TRBV14 combines with J gene TRBJ1-1; no reliable D call. CDR3 size: 14 residues. V gave up 0 bases and J gave up 4 bases, with 9 bases separating them. Germline loops: CDR1 SGHDN, CDR2 FVKESK. CDR3 sequence (DNA): TGTGCCAGCAGCCAAGATGGGTCGAGCACTGAAGCTTTCTTT. It translates to CASSQDGSSTEAFF.

This clone was observed a single time. The CDR3 spells CASSRLGVYGYTF. The CDR3 bases are TGCGCCAGCAGCCGTTTAGGAGTCTATGGCTACACCTTC. The gene calls are TRBV4-1 and TRBJ1-2; D unclear. Trimming took off 4 bases at V and 4 bases at J, with 10 bases between the two ends. The CDR3 is 13 residues long. From germline, CDR1 is MGHRA and CDR2 YSYEKL.

This clone was seen a few times. The J gene is TRBJ1-2, the V gene TRBV27, with D perhaps TRBD1 (6 bases). The CDR3 covers 16 residues. Deletions cut 3 bases from V and 1 base from J, with 15 bases between. From germline, CDR1 is MNHEY and CDR2 SMNVEV (reference sequence). DNA for the CDR3: TGTGCCAGCAGTTTGTACGGGGGGCCCATTAACTATGGCTACACCTTC. Residues: CASSLYGGPINYGYTF.

In this sample, this clone turned up a few times. The chain uses TRBV28 and TRBJ2-1; D remains ambiguous. Between the trimmed V and J ends, which lost 3 bases and 2 bases, there was a span of 11 bases. The CDR3 is 15 residues long. Germline V gives CDR1 MDHEN, CDR2 SYDVKM. CDR3 residues: CASSFTETAYNEQFF. The CDR3 bases are TGTGCCAGCAGTTTTACGGAAACGGCCTACAATGAGCAGTTCTTC.

The V call is TRBV29-1, the J call TRBJ1-1; possible D gene TRBD1, 5 bases. The germline V and J ends were trimmed by 0 bases and 6 bases, with 11 bases remaining between them. Germline V gene data show CDR1 as SQVTM and CDR2 as ANQGSEA. The CDR3 sequence is 13 residues long. In DNA form, the CDR3 reads TGCAGCGTTGAAGATCCCAGGGCGGCTGAAGCTTTCTTT. This codes for CSVEDPRAAEAFF.

The CDR3 protein is CASSLDEQFF. The CDR3 DNA is TGTGCCAGCAGCCTGGATGAGCAGTTCTTC. The chain uses TRBV7-9 and TRBJ2-1, with unresolved D. Trimming shortened V by 5 bases and J by 8 bases, and 4 bases separated the two germline ends. The CDR3 sequence is 10 residues long. Looked up from germline, CDR1 is SEHNR and CDR2 is FQNEAQ (reference sequence).

The table lists this clone with a few counts. This rearrangement joins TRBV29-1 to TRBJ2-3; 8 positions match TRBD1. This CDR3 has 15 amino acids. Germline CDR1 and CDR2: SQVTM and ANQGSEA. The V and J ends lost 6 bases and 2 bases, in that order; junction bases with no gene match: 10. The DNA of the CDR3 is TGCAGCGTCGGGTCCGGACAGGGTCTCACAGATACGCAGTATTTT. This gives the protein CSVGSGQGLTDTQYF.

The rearrangement links TRBV7-6 to TRBJ1-4, with a possible D match to TRBD1 (5 bases). Trimming removed 3 bases from V and 2 bases from J, with 10 bases in between. The CDR3 has 15 residues. CDR1 and CDR2 from the germline V gene are SGHVS and FNYEAQ. CDR3 bases: TGTGCCAGCAGCTTGGGACCGTGGACTAATGAAAAACTGTTTTTT. It specifies CASSLGPWTNEKLFF. The whole variable domain, remainder taken from reference TRBV7-6 and TRBJ1-4, is GAGVSQSPRYKVTKRGQDVALRCDPISGHVSLYWYRQALGQGPEFLTYFNYEAQQDKSGLPNDRFSAERPEGSISTLTIQRTEQRDSAMYRCASSLGPWTNEKLFFGSGTQLSVL.

The chain carries TRBV5-6 and TRBJ2-1; TRBD1 is a possible D gene (5 bases). Trimming removed 0 bases from V and 6 bases from J, with 13 bases in between. This CDR3 spans 15 amino acids. The V gene's germline CDR1 is SGHDT and CDR2 YYEEEE. The CDR3 here is CASSLVGQEANEQFF. CDR3 nucleotides: TGTGCCAGCAGCTTGGTAGGACAAGAGGCCAATGAGCAGTTCTTC.

Of note for this clone: Other DNA sequences from this sample encode an identical CDR3 as well. The rearrangement uses TRBV11-2 and TRBJ2-7; 11 nucleotides match TRBD2. The J segment lost 3 bases and the V segment lost 4 bases, leaving 5 bases of the junction unmatched. CDR3 length equals 15 residues. CDR1 is SGHAT and CDR2 is FQNNGV in the germline V gene. The CDR3 reads CASSSRTSGLYEQYF. The CDR3 DNA reads TGTGCCAGCAGCTCCAGGACTAGCGGGCTCTACGAGCAGTACTTC.

This chain joins TRBV9 and TRBJ2-5; 7 bases are a match to TRBD1. With 3 bases clipped from V and 5 bases from J, the junction kept 7 bases outside the gene matches. The CDR3 sequence is 14 residues long. CDR1 is SGDLS, CDR2 YYNGEE, per germline. The DNA for the CDR3 is TGTGCCAGCAGCGGAGAGGGGGCCCGGGAGACCCAGTACTTC. This translates into CASSGEGARETQYF.